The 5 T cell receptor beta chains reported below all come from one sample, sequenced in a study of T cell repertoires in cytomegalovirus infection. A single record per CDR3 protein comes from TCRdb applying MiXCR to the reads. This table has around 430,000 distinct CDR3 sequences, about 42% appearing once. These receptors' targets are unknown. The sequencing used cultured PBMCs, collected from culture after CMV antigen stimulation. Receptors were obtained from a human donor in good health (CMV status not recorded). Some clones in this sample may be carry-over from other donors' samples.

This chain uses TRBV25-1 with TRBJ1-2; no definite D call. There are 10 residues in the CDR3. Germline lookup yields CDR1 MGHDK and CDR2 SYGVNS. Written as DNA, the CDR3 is TGTGGTGACGCTAACTATGGCTACACCTTC. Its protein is CGDANYGYTF.

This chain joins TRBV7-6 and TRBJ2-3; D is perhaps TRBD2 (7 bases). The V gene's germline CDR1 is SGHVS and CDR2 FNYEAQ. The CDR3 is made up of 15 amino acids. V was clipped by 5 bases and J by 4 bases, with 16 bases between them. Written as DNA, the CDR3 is TGTGCCAGCAGCCAGTGGGGGGGGCAAGCAGATACGCAGTATTTT. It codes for CASSQWGGQADTQYF.

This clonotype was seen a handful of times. Here the CDR3 DNA reads TGTGCCAGCAGCTCGCCAGGGACTAGCAGCGAGCAGTTCTTC. Its protein is CASSSPGTSSEQFF. This rearrangement joins TRBV7-2 to TRBJ2-1; the match to TRBD2 covers 9 bases. Trimming cost V 4 bases and J 10 bases; bases outside gene matches: 8. CDR3 length equals 14 residues. The germline V gene has CDR1 SGHTA and CDR2 FQGNSA.

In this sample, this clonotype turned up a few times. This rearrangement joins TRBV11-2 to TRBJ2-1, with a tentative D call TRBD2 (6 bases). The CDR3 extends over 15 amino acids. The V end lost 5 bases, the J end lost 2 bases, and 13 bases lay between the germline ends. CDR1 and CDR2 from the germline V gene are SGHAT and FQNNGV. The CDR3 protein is CASSPGTFTYNEQFF. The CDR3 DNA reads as TGTGCCAGCAGCCCCGGGACTTTCACCTACAATGAGCAGTTCTTC.

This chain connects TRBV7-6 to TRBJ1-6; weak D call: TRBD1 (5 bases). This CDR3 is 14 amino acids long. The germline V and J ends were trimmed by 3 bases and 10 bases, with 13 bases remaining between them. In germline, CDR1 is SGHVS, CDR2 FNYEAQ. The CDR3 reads CASSLGPGKSPLHF. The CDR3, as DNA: TGTGCCAGCAGCTTGGGCCCAGGGAAATCACCCCTCCACTTT. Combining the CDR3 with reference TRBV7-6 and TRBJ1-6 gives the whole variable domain GAGVSQSPRYKVTKRGQDVALRCDPISGHVSLYWYRQALGQGPEFLTYFNYEAQQDKSGLPNDRFSAERPEGSISTLTIQRTEQRDSAMYRCASSLGPGKSPLHFGNGTRLTVT.